The 12 T cell receptor beta chains below were found in one sample sequenced in a study of shared clonotypes between healthy human individuals. Some clones are missing from TCRdb's copy, which holds only in-frame ones; the method was immunoSEQ multiplex PCR. Among approximately 2,200,000 clones, around 93% were seen once, and the ten largest hold approximately 1.7%. Positive CCR7 selection of CD45RO-negative cells yielded the naive CD8 cells, and terminally differentiated effector memory CD45RA+ cells were excluded. Source material: naive CD8+ T cells from PBMCs. The receptors originated from a man in his late teens or twenties in good health. Some clones in this sample may be carry-over from other donors' samples.

V gene TRBV9 combines with J gene TRBJ2-7; 8 bases align to TRBD1. Germline V gives CDR1 SGDLS, CDR2 YYNGEE. This CDR3 has 18 residues. Trimming at V came to 0 bases and at J to 0 bases, leaving 11 bases not matched to a gene. The CDR3 coding sequence is TGTGCCAGCAGCGTAGCCCCAGGGGGCCCATCCAGCTCCTACGAGCAGTACTTC. This translates into CASSVAPGGPSSSYEQYF.

CDR3 bases: TGTGCCAGCAGGTCGGCAGGTTCCTACGAGCAGTACTTC. Protein sequence: CASRSAGSYEQYF. V is TRBV7-9 and J is TRBJ2-7; D not certain. Trimming left V 6 bases short and J 1 base short, with 10 bases between. Germline-derived CDR1 and CDR2 are SEHNR and FQNEAQ (reference sequence). This CDR3 spans 13 amino acids.

CDR3 protein: CASSSARYYEQYF. Here the CDR3 DNA reads TGTGCCAGCAGCTCGGCCCGCTACTACGAGCAGTACTTC. This chain connects TRBV11-2 to TRBJ2-7; no clear D gene. Per the germline V gene, CDR1 is SGHAT and CDR2 is FQNNGV. V dropped 4 bases and J dropped 3 bases, with 10 bases sitting between them. This CDR3 comprises 13 residues. Full variable domain (outside the CDR3, taken from reference TRBV11-2 and TRBJ2-7): EAGVAQSPRYKIIEKRQSVAFWCNPISGHATLYWYQQILGQGPKLLIQFQNNGVVDDSQLPKDRFSAERLKGVDSTLKIQPAKLEDSAVYLCASSSARYYEQYFGPGTRLTVT.

The chain carries TRBV9 and TRBJ2-1; 9 positions agree with TRBD2. The ends lost 0 bases at V and 7 bases at J; junction bases unmatched: 5. The CDR3 is made up of 15 amino acids. Germline lookup yields CDR1 SGDLS and CDR2 YYNGEE. CDR3 nucleotide sequence: TGTGCCAGCAGCGTAGGACTAGCGGCCGCAAATGAGCAGTTCTTC. Its protein product is CASSVGLAAANEQFF.

The chain joins TRBV14 to TRBJ2-7; 10 bases fit TRBD2. The CDR3 contains 17 residues. Trimming cost V 4 bases and J 4 bases; bases outside gene matches: 13. Germline CDR1 reads SGHDN; CDR2 reads FVKESK. CDR3 loop: CASSPKETGTSAYEQYF. DNA for the CDR3: TGTGCCAGCAGCCCAAAGGAGACCGGGACTAGCGCGTACGAGCAGTACTTC. Full variable domain (missing parts from reference TRBV14 and TRBJ2-7): EAGVTQFPSHSVIEKGQTVTLRCDPISGHDNLYWYRRVMGKEIKFLLHFVKESKQDESGMPNNRFLAERTGGTYSTLKVQPAELEDSGVYFCASSPKETGTSAYEQYFGPGTRLTVT.

Concerning this clone itself: Other DNA sequences in the sample encode the same CDR3. The rearrangement uses TRBV28 and TRBJ2-1; unclear D gene. In germline, CDR1 is MDHEN, CDR2 SYDVKM. This CDR3 is built from 12 residues. V lost 5 bases and J lost 7, with 9 bases in between. This chain's CDR3 is CASSRARNEQFF. The DNA of the CDR3 is TGTGCCAGCAGTCGGGCACGGAATGAGCAGTTCTTC.

The table lists this clone with a count of one. This chain joins TRBV27 and TRBJ2-7; 7 nucleotides agree with TRBD1. The germline CDR1 and CDR2 sequences are MNHEY and SMNVEV (reference sequence). Trimming cost V 6 bases and J 7 bases; bases outside gene matches: 12. This CDR3 contains 14 residues. CDR3 DNA sequence: TGTGCCAGCAGCACTTACAGGGGAGATTGGGAGCAGTACTTC. Encoded protein: CASSTYRGDWEQYF.

This clone was seen just once. The genes are TRBV15 and TRBJ1-3; D gene ambiguous. Germline CDR1 LNHNV, CDR2 YYDKDF (reference sequence). Trimming took off 3 bases at V and 0 bases at J, with 12 bases between the two ends. The CDR3 length is 16 residues. The CDR3 loop is CATSRGSWPSGNTIYF. The CDR3 DNA follows: TGTGCCACCAGCAGGGGCAGTTGGCCCTCTGGAAACACCATATATTTT.

The rearrangement uses TRBV11-2 and TRBJ2-7; 7 nucleotides agree with TRBD2. V shed 8 bases, J shed 0 bases, and the junction held 7 bases outside the gene matches. This CDR3 spans 14 amino acids. Germline V gives CDR1 SGHAT, CDR2 FQNNGV. CDR3 protein: CASLSGTYSYEQYF. The CDR3 region has the DNA TGTGCCAGCTTGAGCGGGACTTACTCCTACGAGCAGTACTTC. The complete variable domain, with remaining parts taken from reference TRBV11-2 and TRBJ2-7, reads EAGVAQSPRYKIIEKRQSVAFWCNPISGHATLYWYQQILGQGPKLLIQFQNNGVVDDSQLPKDRFSAERLKGVDSTLKIQPAKLEDSAVYLCASLSGTYSYEQYFGPGTRLTVT.

The chain links TRBV2 to TRBJ2-3; D not certain. Germline CDR1 is SNHLY and CDR2 is FYNNEI. CDR3 size: 13 residues. Trimming removed 2 bases from V and 3 bases from J, with 6 bases in between. CDR3 DNA: TGTGCCAGCAGTGAATGGCCGACAGATACGCAGTATTTT. Its translation is CASSEWPTDTQYF. Drawing the rest from reference TRBV2 and TRBJ2-3, the complete variable domain is EPEVTQTPSHQVTQMGQEVILRCVPISNHLYFYWYRQILGQKVEFLVSFYNNEISEKSEIFDDQFSVERPDGSNFTLKIRSTKLEDSAMYFCASSEWPTDTQYFGPGTRLTVL.

With respect to this clone: One junction end disagrees with the germline gene, perhaps due to a read error. This chain connects TRBV4-2 to TRBJ1-3; D unclear. The CDR3 has 18 residues. Germline loops: CDR1 LGHNA, CDR2 YNFKEQ. Written as DNA, the CDR3 is TGTGCCAGCAGGCAAGTTCAGTCAGCGGAAGGCTCTGGAAACACCATATATTTT. Protein product: CASRQVQSAEGSGNTIYF.

The chain joins TRBV15 to TRBJ2-1; the D gene is possibly TRBD2 (5 bases). Per the germline V gene, CDR1 is LNHNV and CDR2 is YYDKDF (reference sequence). Trimming shortened V by 6 bases and J by 3 bases, and 12 bases separated the two germline ends. The CDR3 runs 14 residues. Here the CDR3 reads CATRSGLLYNEQFF. The CDR3 region has the DNA TGTGCCACCAGGTCCGGACTTCTCTACAATGAGCAGTTCTTC.